This T cell receptor (beta chain) was captured in a study of cytomegalovirus exposure and HLA in healthy donors. The V end was cut by 4 bases, the J end by 0 bases, with 11 bases between. CDR1 and CDR2 (germline): GTSNPN, SVGIG (reference sequence). This CDR3 region has 14 residues. It was with 60 Vbeta and 13 Jbeta primers that the PCR ran. The protocol was immunoSEQ multiplex PCR, while the TCRdb copy is restricted to in-frame clones and leaves out a portion. The data show about 280,000 clones, around 90% seen once. Sequencing was carried out using PBMCs. This TCR came from a woman aged 18-29 years in good health and CMV-seronegative. The rearrangement joins TRBV30 to TRBJ2-3, with D perhaps matching TRBD1 (5 bases). Written as DNA, the CDR3 is TGTGCCTGGAAGGGGTCGTCTAGCACAGATACGCAGTATTTT. It codes for CAWKGSSSTDTQYF.